This T cell receptor (beta chain) was documented in a study of CD8 T cells in Susac syndrome. The germline CDR1 and CDR2 sequences are LGHDT and YNNKEL (reference sequence). The CDR3 spans 16 residues. J lost 5 bases, V lost 4 bases, and 13 bases had no gene match. Reverse transcription of about 0.5 to 1 ug RNA used random hexamers. TCR beta CDR3 was amplified by immunoSEQ multiplex PCR. This amplification extended across 54 Vbeta and 13 Jbeta segments. TCRdb used MiXCR to reprocess the immunoSEQ multiplex PCR reads, holding one entry per CDR3 protein. The data contain roughly 200,000 distinct CDR3 sequences, 95% of them seen just once; the ten biggest clones take up about 0.08%. Sequencing of TCR beta was undertaken in CD8+ and CD4+ T cells derived from blood. The CD8+ and CD4+ T cells were isolated magnetically using a negative isolation approach, whereas the TEMRA cells were enriched by FACS.

This clonotype was obtained from a human donor with multiple sclerosis. The material sequenced was CD4+ T cells from PBMCs. V usage is TRBV3-1 and J usage is TRBJ1-2; 7 positions agree with TRBD1. The CDR3 is CASSPRPQGVKYGYTF. CDR3 nucleotide sequence: TGTGCCAGCAGCCCCCGGCCGCAGGGGGTGAAATATGGCTACACCTTC.